Each of the 21 T cell receptor beta chains below was sequenced from the same sample in a study of cytomegalovirus exposure and HLA in healthy donors. The PCR ran on 60 Vbeta and 13 Jbeta primers. TCRdb keeps only in-frame clones here, not all; method: immunoSEQ multiplex PCR. The top ten hold 4% to 4.5% of the sample, which has approximately 110,000 clones, 74% seen once. The source material was PBMCs. The receptors stem from a woman in her forties or fifties in good health and CMV-seropositive.

Of note for this clone: This same CDR3 is encoded by further DNA sequences in the sample. The chain carries TRBV6-6 and TRBJ1-5, with TRBD1 as a possible D gene (5 bases). This CDR3 is built from 14 residues. Germline values: CDR1 MNHNY, CDR2 SVGAGI (reference sequence). V was cut by 2 bases and J by 4 bases, with 9 bases left in between. The CDR3 DNA sequence: TGTGCCAGCAGTTACGGGGGGGTAAATCAGCCCCAGCATTTT. This encodes CASSYGGVNQPQHF.

The genes are TRBV29-1 and TRBJ2-3; TRBD1 is a possible D gene (5 bases). The CDR3 has 15 amino acids. The germline gives CDR1 SQVTM, CDR2 ANQGSEA. V lost 7 bases and J 1 base, leaving 18 bases between the germline ends. The CDR3 DNA reads as TGCAGCGCTCAGAGGTCAGGGCACGGCACAGATACGCAGTATTTT. It translates to CSAQRSGHGTDTQYF.

The CDR3 reads CASSLVSGGRSGYTF. CDR3 sequence (DNA): TGTGCCAGCAGCTTAGTGTCCGGGGGGCGATCTGGCTACACCTTC. The chain employs TRBV7-9 and TRBJ1-2, with a weak D call TRBD1 (6 bases). The germline CDR1 and CDR2 sequences are SEHNR and FQNEAQ (reference sequence). V was shortened by 1 base and J by 7 bases, with 16 bases between the two germline ends. This CDR3 region has 15 residues.

The CDR3 sequence: CSVQEQGAGNTIYF. CDR3 nucleotide sequence: TGCAGCGTACAGGAACAGGGAGCTGGAAACACCATATATTTT. The chain joins TRBV29-1 to TRBJ1-3; tentative D call: TRBD1 (6 bases). There are 14 residues in the CDR3. The V gene's germline CDR1 is SQVTM and CDR2 ANQGSEA. V was cut by 6 bases and J by 2 bases, with 14 bases left in between.

This clone was counted only a few times. The V gene is TRBV11-2, the J gene TRBJ1-2, with TRBD1 identical over 9 bases. V was pared by 1 base and J by 4 bases, with 4 bases of the junction left unmatched. CDR3 length: 15 amino acids. Germline CDR1 SGHAT, CDR2 FQNNGV. CDR3 sequence reads: CASSLGTGGGYGYTF. DNA of the CDR3: TGTGCCAGCAGCTTAGGTACAGGGGGCGGCTATGGCTACACCTTC.

In its sample, this clone was seen once. The chain joins TRBV6-6 to TRBJ1-6, with a weak D call TRBD1 (5 bases). This CDR3 region has 14 residues. V lost 5 bases, J lost 4 bases, and 9 bases lay in between. CDR1 MNHNY and CDR2 SVGAGI come from the germline V gene (reference sequence). The CDR3 bases are TGTGCCAGCAGTCCCCAGGGATATAATTCACCCCTCCACTTT. Residues: CASSPQGYNSPLHF.

The V call is TRBV9, the J call TRBJ2-7, with TRBD2 as a possible D gene (6 bases). Germline-derived CDR1 and CDR2 are SGDLS and YYNGEE. The V end lost 0 bases, the J end lost 4 bases, and 14 bases lay between the germline ends. The CDR3 totals 15 residues. CDR3 protein: CASSVGLGGTYEQYF. Here the CDR3 DNA reads TGTGCCAGCAGCGTAGGTCTCGGAGGGACGTACGAGCAGTACTTC.

For this clone: Other nucleotide sequences in the sample specify the same CDR3. V usage is TRBV6-1 and J usage is TRBJ2-2; D uncertain. The CDR3 consists of 14 residues. The V gene's germline CDR1 is MNHNS and CDR2 SASEGT. V lost 2 bases, J lost 0 bases, and 4 bases lay in between. CDR3 sequence reads: CASSELPNTGELFF. In nucleotides, the CDR3 is TGTGCCAGCAGTGAACTCCCGAACACCGGGGAGCTGTTTTTT.

The J gene is TRBJ2-1, the V gene TRBV11-3, with 8 bases aligning to TRBD1. CDR1 is SGHNT, CDR2 YENEEA, per germline. After removal of 5 bases from V and 9 bases from J, the junction contained 12 bases not matched to a gene. The CDR3 runs 15 residues. In DNA form, the CDR3 reads TGTGCCAGCAGCATTACAGGGGGGACACACGGTGAGCAGTTCTTC. This codes for CASSITGGTHGEQFF.

CDR3 in DNA: TGCGCCAGCAGCCCTGGGGACAGCTTCAATCAGCCCCAGCATTTT. It is translated as CASSPGDSFNQPQHF. The rearrangement uses TRBV4-1 and TRBJ1-5; TRBD1 matches 7 bases. The trim removed 4 bases at V and 3 bases at J, leaving 6 bases unmatched. Germline V gene data show CDR1 as MGHRA and CDR2 as YSYEKL. The CDR3 is made up of 15 amino acids.

This chain connects TRBV7-2 to TRBJ2-5; D unclear. Germline V CDR1 and CDR2: SGHTA, FQGNSA. V lost 1 base and J 4 bases, leaving 10 bases between the germline ends. The CDR3 consists of 14 residues. CDR3 sequence reads: CASSLELLIETQYF. The CDR3 bases are TGTGCCAGCAGCTTAGAACTCCTAATAGAGACCCAGTACTTC.

The chain is built from TRBV7-8 and TRBJ1-2; 8 bases are a match to TRBD1. CDR1 is SGHVS and CDR2 is FQNEAQ in the germline V gene. The CDR3 is 16 residues long. Trimming removed 1 base from V and 2 bases from J; junction bases left unmatched: 6. The CDR3 here is CASSLGGQGTNYGYTF. In nucleotides, the CDR3 is TGTGCCAGCAGCTTAGGTGGACAGGGTACGAACTATGGCTACACCTTC. Full variable domain (rest looked up from reference TRBV7-8 and TRBJ1-2): GAGVSQSPRYKVAKRGQDVALRCDPISGHVSLFWYQQALGQGPEFLTYFQNEAQLDKSGLPSDRFFAERPEGSVSTLKIQRTQQEDSAVYLCASSLGGQGTNYGYTFGSGTRLTVV.

This clone has only one observation. The rearrangement links TRBV6-1 to TRBJ1-1; D unresolved. Trimming stripped 7 bases from V and 0 bases from J, with 12 bases between. The CDR3 extends over 14 amino acids. Germline V lookup: CDR1 MNHNS, CDR2 SASEGT. CDR3 DNA: TGTGCCAGCATGGTTGGGCAGGTGAACACTGAAGCTTTCTTT. This sequence encodes CASMVGQVNTEAFF.

The chain uses TRBV29-1 and TRBJ2-1, with 10 bases matching TRBD1. Trimming took 8 bases from V and 8 from J; bases not matched to a gene: 9. CDR1 is SQVTM, CDR2 ANQGSEA, per germline. The CDR3 is 13 amino acids. Here the CDR3 reads CSTGQGPWDEQFF. The DNA of the CDR3 is TGCAGCACGGGACAGGGGCCCTGGGATGAGCAGTTCTTC.

The chain combines TRBV9 with TRBJ2-2; 7 bases are a match to TRBD1. Germline V lookup: CDR1 SGDLS, CDR2 YYNGEE. The J segment lost 6 bases and the V segment lost 0 bases, leaving 5 bases of the junction unmatched. The CDR3 contains 15 residues. The CDR3 nucleotides read TGTGCCAGCAGCGTAGCTAACAGGGGTGCCGGGGAGCTGTTTTTT. As protein: CASSVANRGAGELFF.

This clone showed up just once. The CDR3 loop is CASSSTGNTEAFF. The CDR3 DNA follows: TGTGCCAGCAGCTCCACAGGGAACACTGAAGCTTTCTTT. This sequence joins TRBV7-3 and TRBJ1-1, with a tentative D call TRBD1 (5 bases). CDR1 and CDR2 from the germline V gene are SGHTA and FQGTGA. This CDR3 spans 13 amino acids. Deletions cut 4 bases from V and 1 base from J, with 7 bases between.

The chain carries TRBV13 and TRBJ2-5; 15 bases line up with TRBD2. This CDR3 is built from 18 residues. The V and J ends lost 5 bases and 2 bases, in that order; junction bases with no gene match: 9. Germline V gives CDR1 PRHDT, CDR2 FYEKMQ (reference sequence). CDR3 loop: CASSLSRTSGGGQETQYF. CDR3 sequence (DNA): TGTGCCAGCAGCCTGTCCAGGACTAGCGGGGGGGGACAAGAGACCCAGTACTTC.

A remark on this clone: Other DNA sequences within the sample encode an identical CDR3. The V and J genes are TRBV18 and TRBJ2-1; TRBD2 matches 14 bases. V shed 3 bases and J 7 bases; nucleotides not matched to a gene: 2. The CDR3 extends over 15 amino acids. Germline assignment: CDR1 KGHSH and CDR2 LQKENI. The CDR3 DNA sequence: TGTGCCAGCTCACCGACTAGCGGGGGGGCGAATGAGCAGTTCTTC. Protein sequence: CASSPTSGGANEQFF.

V is TRBV5-4 and J is TRBJ2-5; 7 bases match TRBD2. Trimming at V came to 4 bases and at J to 5 bases, leaving 14 bases not matched to a gene. The V gene's germline CDR1 is SGHNT and CDR2 YYREEE (reference sequence). This CDR3 has 16 residues. For the CDR3, the DNA is TGTGCCAGCAGCCTGTGGGTCGGGGGGATCGAGGAGACCCAGTACTTC. Amino acid sequence: CASSLWVGGIEETQYF.

The chain is built from TRBV19 and TRBJ1-2; the match to TRBD1 covers 7 bases. Trimming removed 6 bases from V and 6 bases from J; junction bases left unmatched: 4. Germline CDR1 reads LNHDA; CDR2 reads SQIVND (reference sequence). There are 12 residues in the CDR3. The CDR3 DNA follows: TGTGCCAGTAGAACAGGGGATCATGGCTACACCTTC. Translating it yields CASRTGDHGYTF. The full variable domain, rest sourced from reference TRBV19 and TRBJ1-2, is DGGITQSPKYLFRKEGQNVTLSCEQNLNHDAMYWYRQDPGQGLRLIYYSQIVNDFQKGDIAEGYSVSREKKESFPLTVTSAQKNPTAFYLCASRTGDHGYTFGSGTRLTVV.

In DNA form, the CDR3 reads TGTGCCAGCAGTTTAGGGGACAGGGCAGATACGCAGTATTTT. This sequence encodes CASSLGDRADTQYF. The chain carries TRBV28 and TRBJ2-3; 9 nucleotides agree with TRBD1. Germline CDR1 reads MDHEN; CDR2 reads SYDVKM. There are 14 residues in the CDR3. The V segment lost 2 bases and the J segment 4 bases; nucleotides outside the gene matches: 1.